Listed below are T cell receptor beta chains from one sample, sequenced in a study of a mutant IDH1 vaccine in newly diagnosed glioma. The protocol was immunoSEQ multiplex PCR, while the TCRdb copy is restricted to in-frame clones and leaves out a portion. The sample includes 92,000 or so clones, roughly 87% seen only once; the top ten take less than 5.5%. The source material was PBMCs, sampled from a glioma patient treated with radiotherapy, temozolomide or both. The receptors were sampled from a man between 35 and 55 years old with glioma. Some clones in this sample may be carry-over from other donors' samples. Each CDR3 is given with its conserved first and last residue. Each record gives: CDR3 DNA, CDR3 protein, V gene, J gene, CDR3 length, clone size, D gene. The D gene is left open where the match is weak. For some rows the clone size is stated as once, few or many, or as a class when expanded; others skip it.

CDR3nt: TGTGCCAGCAGCCCCTCGAGACAGGGTACCGGGGCCAACGTCCTGACTTTC; CDR3aa: CASSPSRQGTGANVLTF; v_gene: TRBV7-2; j_gene: TRBJ2-6; len: 17; abundance: NA; d_gene: TRBD1
CDR3nt: TGTGCCACTATTACAGGGCCAGGTTCTTACGAGCAGTACTTC; CDR3aa: CATITGPGSYEQYF; v_gene: TRBV2; j_gene: TRBJ2-7; len: 14; abundance: NA; d_gene: NA
CDR3nt: TGTGCCAGCAGAACTAGCACAGATACGCAGTATTTT; CDR3aa: CASRTSTDTQYF; v_gene: TRBV2; j_gene: TRBJ2-3; len: 12; abundance: NA; d_gene: NA
CDR3nt: TGCAGCGTTGACCCCAGGGATGGCACTGAAGCTTTCTTT; CDR3aa: CSVDPRDGTEAFF; v_gene: TRBV29-1; j_gene: TRBJ1-1; len: 13; abundance: few; d_gene: NA
CDR3nt: TGCGCCAGCAGCTTGGTGGGGGGACACACCTACGAGCAGTACTTC; CDR3aa: CASSLVGGHTYEQYF; v_gene: TRBV5-1; j_gene: TRBJ2-7; len: 15; abundance: NA; d_gene: NA
CDR3nt: TGCGCCACCAGTAGAAACAGGGGCTCCTACGAGCAGTACTTC; CDR3aa: CATSRNRGSYEQYF; v_gene: TRBV5-1; j_gene: TRBJ2-7; len: 14; abundance: NA; d_gene: TRBD1
CDR3nt: TGTGCCAGCTCTGGGGACGGAAACTATGGCTACACCTTC; CDR3aa: CASSGDGNYGYTF; v_gene: TRBV18; j_gene: TRBJ1-2; len: 13; abundance: NA; d_gene: NA
CDR3nt: TGTGCCAGCAGTTTATCGAATGGGGGCAATCAGCCCCAGCATTTT; CDR3aa: CASSLSNGGNQPQHF; v_gene: TRBV27; j_gene: TRBJ1-5; len: 15; abundance: NA; d_gene: NA
CDR3nt: TGTGCCAGTAGTTCTGACAGGCTCAATCAGCCCCAGCATTTT; CDR3aa: CASSSDRLNQPQHF; v_gene: TRBV19; j_gene: TRBJ1-5; len: 14; abundance: NA; d_gene: NA
CDR3nt: TGTGCCAGCAAAGGGACTAGCGACACCGGGGAGCTGTTTTTT; CDR3aa: CASKGTSDTGELFF; v_gene: TRBV6-1; j_gene: TRBJ2-2; len: 14; abundance: NA; d_gene: TRBD2
CDR3nt: TGTGCCAGCAGTTCTTTCCTAGAAGGCACAGATACGCAGTATTTT; CDR3aa: CASSSFLEGTDTQYF; v_gene: TRBV6-5; j_gene: TRBJ2-3; len: 15; abundance: NA; d_gene: NA
CDR3nt: TGTGCCAGCAAGGGGGGAGGGGGAGAGACCCAGTACTTC; CDR3aa: CASKGGGGETQYF; v_gene: TRBV11-2; j_gene: TRBJ2-5; len: 13; abundance: NA; d_gene: NA
CDR3nt: TGCGCCAGCAGCCAAGCCGGGGGGGATCGCTACACCTTC; CDR3aa: CASSQAGGDRYTF; v_gene: TRBV4-1; j_gene: TRBJ1-2; len: 13; abundance: NA; d_gene: NA
CDR3nt: TGTGCCTGGAGTACCAAGGGCAATCAGCCCCAGCATTTT; CDR3aa: CAWSTKGNQPQHF; v_gene: TRBV30; j_gene: TRBJ1-5; len: 13; abundance: NA; d_gene: NA
CDR3nt: TGTGCCTGGAGTGGGCGCCAGCTGGCAACTAATGAAAAACTGTTTTTT; CDR3aa: CAWSGRQLATNEKLFF; v_gene: TRBV30; j_gene: TRBJ1-4; len: 16; abundance: few; d_gene: NA
CDR3nt: TGTGCCAGCAGCCCGGTCCGTTGGGGGGCCGAGGGCTACACCTTC; CDR3aa: CASSPVRWGAEGYTF; v_gene: TRBV7-9; j_gene: TRBJ1-2; len: 15; abundance: NA; d_gene: NA
CDR3nt: TGTGCCAGCAGTCGTCCCGGAAAGACAGGGGGCTCTGAAGCTTTCTTT; CDR3aa: CASSRPGKTGGSEAFF; v_gene: TRBV25-1; j_gene: TRBJ1-1; len: 16; abundance: NA; d_gene: TRBD1
CDR3nt: TGTGCCAGCAGTTCCTTACGAGGGGGCAGTGGAAACACCATATATTTT; CDR3aa: CASSSLRGGSGNTIYF; v_gene: TRBV6-5; j_gene: TRBJ1-3; len: 16; abundance: NA; d_gene: TRBD1
CDR3nt: TGCAGCGTTGAAGATCTTGGGGCCTCTGGAAACACCATATATTTT; CDR3aa: CSVEDLGASGNTIYF; v_gene: TRBV29-1; j_gene: TRBJ1-3; len: 15; abundance: NA; d_gene: NA
CDR3nt: TGTGCCAGCAGTGAAACAGGACACACGTTTCTTTCCTTC; CDR3aa: CASSETGHTFLSF; v_gene: TRBV6-1; j_gene: TRBJ1-2; len: 13; abundance: NA; d_gene: NA
CDR3nt: TGTGCCATCAGCAGTTCCGCCGGGGAGCTGTTTTTT; CDR3aa: CAISSSAGELFF; v_gene: TRBV10-3; j_gene: TRBJ2-2; len: 12; abundance: NA; d_gene: NA